The T cell receptor (beta chain) described here comes from a study of T cell responses to AZD1222 COVID-19 vaccine. Study observations and caveats: Two AZD1222 doses significantly raised spike-specific TCR breadth and depth over controls. Among AZD1222 vaccinees, only 5 to 7 were seropositive at baseline.

Concerning this clone: Its antigen is undetermined.

V was cut by 5 bases and J by 2 bases, with 9 bases left in between. This CDR3 has 13 amino acids. CDR1 MRHNA and CDR2 SNTAGT come from the germline V gene. The method was immunoSEQ multiplex PCR; TCRdb's version includes in-frame clones alone and lacks a portion of them. The table shows around 180,000 clones, with roughly nine tenths occurring only once. Sequenced material: peripheral blood, taken on day 0 of AZD1222 vaccination. This chain connects TRBV6-4 to TRBJ1-1; no definite D call. The receptor comes from an adult in good health. The CDR3 loop reads CASSRDLNTEAFF. The DNA of the CDR3 is TGTGCCAGCAGTCGAGATCTTAACACTGAAGCTTTCTTT.